This T cell receptor (beta chain) derives from a study of T-cell memory formation after mild COVID-19. About the study: Among the donors, TCR clusters were largely specific to each donor.

With respect to this clonotype: Its antigen remains unknown.

V lost 4 bases and J 13 bases, leaving 23 bases between the germline ends. Germline values: CDR1 SGHTS, CDR2 YDEGEE. The CDR3 is made up of 15 amino acids. After 5'RACE with constant-segment primers, TCR alpha and TCR beta cDNA libraries carrying sample barcodes and UMIs were obtained. MiXCR was run by TCRdb on the 5' RACE reads, yielding one entry per CDR3 protein. Of more than 400,000 distinct CDR3 sequences in the sample, roughly 18% were seen once. Whole-study results and caveats: Day 37-peaking second-wave clones had unconfirmed SARS-CoV-2 specificity.

This chain connects TRBV5-8 to TRBJ1-4; D possibly corresponds to TRBD1 (5 bases). Sequencing input: PBMCs or a T cell subset sorted from them (not recorded which). The clonotype was recovered from an adult woman who had mild COVID-19 (a few samples of this study predate the infection). Cell type and time point are not known. The CDR3: CASSVMDAGPGTLFF. The CDR3, as DNA: TGTGCCAGCAGCGTGATGGATGCGGGACCGGGAACACTGTTTTTT.